The source of this TCR beta chain is a study of CD8+CD57+ T cells in acquired aplastic anemia. TCR beta VDJ and CDR3 were profiled, and genomic DNA was the template. TCRdb redid the calling of the reads with MiXCR, one entry per CDR3 protein. The table has around 250,000 distinct CDR3 sequences, around 82% seen once. Flow cytometry had shown expanded CD8+CD57+ cells in the patients chosen for sequencing. By the time of blood sampling, patients had still received no therapy. CDR1 and CDR2 (germline): DFQATT, SNEGSKA (reference sequence). The CDR3 is made up of 13 amino acids. V trimming: 6 bases; J trimming: 2 bases; junction bases outside the gene matches: 6.

This chain connects TRBV20-1 to TRBJ2-7, with 8 bases that match TRBD1. Sequencing was carried out using sorted CD4+, CD8+, or CD8+CD57+ T cells (not recorded which) from PBMCs. The TCR was taken from a human donor with aplastic anemia. CDR3 sequence: CSAYGQGTYEQYF. In DNA, the CDR3 is TGCAGTGCGTACGGACAGGGCACCTACGAGCAGTACTTC.